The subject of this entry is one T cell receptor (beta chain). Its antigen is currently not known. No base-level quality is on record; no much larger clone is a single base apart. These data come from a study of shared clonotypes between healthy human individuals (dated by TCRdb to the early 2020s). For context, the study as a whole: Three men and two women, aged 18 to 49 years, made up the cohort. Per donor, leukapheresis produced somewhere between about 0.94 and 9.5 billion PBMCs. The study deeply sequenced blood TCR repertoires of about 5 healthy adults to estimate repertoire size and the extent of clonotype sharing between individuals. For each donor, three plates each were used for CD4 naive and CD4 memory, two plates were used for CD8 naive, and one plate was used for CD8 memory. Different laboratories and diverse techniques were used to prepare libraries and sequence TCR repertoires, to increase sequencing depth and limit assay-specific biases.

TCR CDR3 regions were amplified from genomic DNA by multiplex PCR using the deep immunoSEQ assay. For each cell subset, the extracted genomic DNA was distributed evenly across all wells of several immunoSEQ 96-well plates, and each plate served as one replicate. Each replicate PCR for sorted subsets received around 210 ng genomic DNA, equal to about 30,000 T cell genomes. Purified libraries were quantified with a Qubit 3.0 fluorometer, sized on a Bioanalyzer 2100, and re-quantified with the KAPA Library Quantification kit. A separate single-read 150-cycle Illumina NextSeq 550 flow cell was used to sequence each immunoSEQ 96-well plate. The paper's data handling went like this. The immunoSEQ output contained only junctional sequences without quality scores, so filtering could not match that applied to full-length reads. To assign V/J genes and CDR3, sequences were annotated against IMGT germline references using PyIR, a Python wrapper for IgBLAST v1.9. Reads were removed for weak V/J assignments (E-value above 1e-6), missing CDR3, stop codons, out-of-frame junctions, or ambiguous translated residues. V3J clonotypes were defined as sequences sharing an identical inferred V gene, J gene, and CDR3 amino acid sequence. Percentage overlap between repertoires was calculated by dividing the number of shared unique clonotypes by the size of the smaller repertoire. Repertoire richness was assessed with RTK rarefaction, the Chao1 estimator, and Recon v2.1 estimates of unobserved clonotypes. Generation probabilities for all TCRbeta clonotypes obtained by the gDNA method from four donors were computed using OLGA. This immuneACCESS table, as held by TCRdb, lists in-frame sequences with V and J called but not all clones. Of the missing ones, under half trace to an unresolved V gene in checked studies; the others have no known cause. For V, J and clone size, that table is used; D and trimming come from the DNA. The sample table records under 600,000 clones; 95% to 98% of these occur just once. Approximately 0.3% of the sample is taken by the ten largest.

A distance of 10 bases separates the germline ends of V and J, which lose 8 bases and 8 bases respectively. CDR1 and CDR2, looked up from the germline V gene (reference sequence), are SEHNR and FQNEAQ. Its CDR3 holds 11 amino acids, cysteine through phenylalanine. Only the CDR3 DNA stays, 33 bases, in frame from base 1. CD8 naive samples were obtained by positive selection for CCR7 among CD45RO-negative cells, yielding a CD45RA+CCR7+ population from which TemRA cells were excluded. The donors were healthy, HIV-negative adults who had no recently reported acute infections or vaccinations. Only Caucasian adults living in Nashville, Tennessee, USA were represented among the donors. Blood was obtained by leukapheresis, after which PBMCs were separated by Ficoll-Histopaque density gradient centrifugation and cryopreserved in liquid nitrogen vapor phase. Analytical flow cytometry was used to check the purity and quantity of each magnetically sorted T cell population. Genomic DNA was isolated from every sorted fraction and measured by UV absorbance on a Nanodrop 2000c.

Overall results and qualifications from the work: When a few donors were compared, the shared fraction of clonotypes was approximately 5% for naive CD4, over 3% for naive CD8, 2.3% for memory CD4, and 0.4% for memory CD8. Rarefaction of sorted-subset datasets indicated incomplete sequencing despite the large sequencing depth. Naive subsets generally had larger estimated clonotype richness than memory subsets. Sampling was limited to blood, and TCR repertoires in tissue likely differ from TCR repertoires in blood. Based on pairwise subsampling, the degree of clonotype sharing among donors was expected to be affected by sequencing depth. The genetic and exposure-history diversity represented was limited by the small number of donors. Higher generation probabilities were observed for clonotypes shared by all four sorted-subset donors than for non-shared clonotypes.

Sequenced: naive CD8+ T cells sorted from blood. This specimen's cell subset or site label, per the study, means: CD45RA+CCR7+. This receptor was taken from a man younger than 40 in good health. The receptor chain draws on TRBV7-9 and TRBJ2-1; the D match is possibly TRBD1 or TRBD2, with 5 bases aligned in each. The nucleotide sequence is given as TGTGCCAGCGGGGTGGGGGATGAGCAGTTCTTC. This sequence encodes CASGVGDEQFF.